One sample yielded the 22 T cell receptor beta chains listed below, sequenced in a study of Ad26.COV2.S vaccination and SARS-CoV-2 variants. Libraries were prepared by immunoSEQ multiplex PCR; TCRdb keeps only in-frame clonotypes and omits some of them. The table has about 180,000 clones, roughly 85% seen once; the top ten hold around 6.1%. The starting material was peripheral blood, obtained after recovery from COVID-19. The receptor set was obtained from a human donor who had recovered from COVID-19.

This chain connects TRBV6-5 to TRBJ1-5; D unclear. CDR1 and CDR2 (germline): MNHEY, SVGAGI. The CDR3 runs to 15 residues. The V and J ends lost 4 bases and 0 bases respectively, with 10 bases between them. The CDR3 DNA sequence: TGTGCCAGCAGTTCGAGAGTCTATAGCAATCAGCCCCAGCATTTT. Protein: CASSSRVYSNQPQHF.

The V gene is TRBV5-4, the J gene TRBJ1-2; no firm D call. The CDR3 has 12 amino acids. V was cut by 0 bases and J by 7 bases, with 7 bases left in between. Germline-derived CDR1 and CDR2 are SGHNT and YYREEE (reference sequence). DNA of the CDR3: TGTGCCAGCAGCTTGGGGGGAGGTGGCTACACCTTC. Its protein is CASSLGGGGYTF.

V is TRBV27 and J is TRBJ2-5; the D gene could be TRBD1 or TRBD2 (5 bases each). The CDR3 is made up of 15 amino acids. V shed 3 bases and J shed 3 bases, with 14 bases lying between them. In germline, CDR1 is MNHEY, CDR2 SMNVEV (reference sequence). CDR3 protein: CASSLEWDQKETQYF. CDR3 nucleotides: TGTGCCAGCAGTTTGGAGTGGGACCAGAAAGAGACCCAGTACTTC.

V is TRBV4-2 and J is TRBJ2-2; D is unclear. V gave up 1 base and J gave up 6 bases, with 6 bases separating them. Germline assignment: CDR1 LGHNA and CDR2 YNFKEQ. CDR3 length: 13 residues. The CDR3 is CASSQGAAGELFF. The CDR3 nucleotides are TGTGCCAGCAGCCAAGGCGCGGCCGGGGAGCTGTTTTTT.

J is TRBJ2-1 and V is TRBV19; D is possibly TRBD2 (5 bases). V was clipped by 5 bases and J by 0 bases, with 11 bases between them. The germline V gene has CDR1 LNHDA and CDR2 SQIVND (reference sequence). The CDR3 runs 15 residues. Written as DNA, the CDR3 is TGTGCCAGTAGTCCCGGGGTGGGCTCCTACAATGAGCAGTTCTTC. It is translated as CASSPGVGSYNEQFF.

V gene TRBV18 combines with J gene TRBJ2-5, with D tentatively TRBD1 (5 bases). CDR1 KGHSH and CDR2 LQKENI come from the germline V gene. Trimming stripped 2 bases from V and 0 bases from J, with 7 bases between. This CDR3 is built from 14 residues. CDR3 protein: CASSPSGNQETQYF. The CDR3 coding sequence is TGTGCCAGCTCACCATCAGGGAACCAAGAGACCCAGTACTTC.

The genes are TRBV6-5 and TRBJ2-7; D is perhaps TRBD2 (6 bases). Trimming shortened V by 0 bases and J by 5 bases, and 17 bases separated the two germline ends. The CDR3 extends over 16 amino acids. CDR1 and CDR2 from the germline V gene are MNHEY and SVGAGI. CDR3 nucleotides: TGTGCCAGCAGTTACTCGGCGGGGTATAGGTTCCACGAGCAGTACTTC. This sequence encodes CASSYSAGYRFHEQYF.

This sequence joins TRBV18 and TRBJ2-4, with D hard to call. CDR1 and CDR2 from the germline V gene are KGHSH and LQKENI. The V end lost 9 bases, the J end lost 2 bases, and 14 bases lay between the germline ends. This CDR3 contains 14 residues. Written as DNA, the CDR3 is TGTGCCAGTTTCACGTCAGATTCCAAAAACATTCAGTACTTC. It codes for CASFTSDSKNIQYF.

The chain couples TRBV27 to TRBJ1-3, with D perhaps TRBD1 (5 bases). The germline CDR1 and CDR2 sequences are MNHEY and SMNVEV (reference sequence). Trimming removed 3 bases at V and 3 bases at J, with 12 bases between. CDR3 length: 15 residues. The CDR3 DNA is TGTGCCAGCAGTTTCCGAGGGGCTGATGGAAACACCATATATTTT. It yields the protein CASSFRGADGNTIYF.

The chain recombines TRBV9 with TRBJ1-4; weak D call: TRBD1 (5 bases). The CDR3 consists of 14 residues. V shed 2 bases and J shed 7 bases, with 12 bases lying between them. CDR1 is SGDLS, CDR2 YYNGEE, per germline. The CDR3 spells CASSVGGAGEKLFF. In nucleotides, the CDR3 is TGTGCCAGCAGCGTGGGAGGGGCGGGTGAAAAACTGTTTTTT.

The rearrangement links TRBV9 to TRBJ2-5, with 7 nucleotides matching TRBD2. V trimming: 4 bases; J trimming: 7 bases; junction bases outside the gene matches: 13. Germline V CDR1 and CDR2: SGDLS, YYNGEE. The CDR3 has 15 residues. The CDR3 DNA reads TGTGCCAGCAGCCCAAGAGGGGCGGGAGAGGGGACCCAGTACTTC. Residues: CASSPRGAGEGTQYF.

The rearrangement joins TRBV11-2 to TRBJ2-5; TRBD2 matches 8 bases. Germline CDR1 reads SGHAT; CDR2 reads FQNNGV. CDR3 length equals 15 residues. J lost 5 bases, V lost 5 bases, and 10 bases had no gene match. CDR3 DNA sequence: TGTGCCAGCAGCCCCACAGAAGCGGGGGCCGAGACCCAGTACTTC. It yields the protein CASSPTEAGAETQYF.

The rearrangement joins TRBV10-3 to TRBJ2-7; either TRBD1 or TRBD2 may supply D (5 bases each). The germline V and J ends were trimmed by 5 bases and 3 bases, with 8 bases remaining between them. Germline V gives CDR1 ENHRY, CDR2 SYGVKD. The CDR3 spans 12 residues. The CDR3, as DNA: TGTGCCATCAGTCCGGGGCACTACGAGCAGTACTTC. Protein sequence: CAISPGHYEQYF.

This chain uses TRBV20-1 with TRBJ2-3; the D is unclear. Trimming stripped 0 bases from V and 8 bases from J, with 6 bases between. This CDR3 is 11 amino acids long. Germline assignment: CDR1 DFQATT and CDR2 SNEGSKA (reference sequence). The DNA for the CDR3 is TGCAGTGCTAGAGATCAACGTACGCAGTATTTT. This gives the protein CSARDQRTQYF.

This chain joins TRBV7-2 and TRBJ2-7, with 9 positions matching TRBD2. Germline V lookup: CDR1 SGHTA, CDR2 FQGNSA. The junction had 12 bases not matched to a gene; V was cut back by 2 bases and J by 4 bases. CDR3 length: 17 residues. In DNA form, the CDR3 reads TGTGCCAGCAGCTTAAGTGGGGGAGCGGGAGGTTCGTACGAGCAGTACTTC. The encoded protein is CASSLSGGAGGSYEQYF. The entire variable domain, with the rest obtained from reference TRBV7-2 and TRBJ2-7, is as follows: GAGVSQSPSNKVTEKGKDVELRCDPISGHTALYWYRQSLGQGLEFLIYFQGNSAPDKSGLPSDRFSAERTGGSVSTLTIQRTQQEDSAVYLCASSLSGGAGGSYEQYFGPGTRLTVT.

This chain links TRBV18 with TRBJ2-5, with D possibly being TRBD2 (5 bases). The CDR3 length is 14 residues. Germline CDR1 KGHSH, CDR2 LQKENI. V lost 6 bases and J lost 5, with 16 bases in between. CDR3 coding DNA: TGTGCCAGCTCCGCCCTGCTAGCCGCGGAGACCCAGTACTTC. Translating gives CASSALLAAETQYF.

The chain uses TRBV4-2 and TRBJ1-2; D is ambiguous. This CDR3 region has 15 residues. Trimming removed 6 bases at V and 2 bases at J, with 16 bases between. The germline gives CDR1 LGHNA, CDR2 YNFKEQ. CDR3 residues: CASSPPLYLNYGYTF. CDR3 DNA sequence: TGTGCCAGCAGTCCACCCCTTTATCTAAACTATGGCTACACCTTC.

The rearrangement joins TRBV5-5 to TRBJ1-2, with TRBD1 matching 10 bases. Germline V CDR1 and CDR2: SGHKS, YYEKEE (reference sequence). V lost 4 bases and J lost 3; bases outside the gene matches: 3. The CDR3 loop spans 14 amino acids. CDR3 nucleotide sequence: TGTGCCAGCAGCACCGGGACAGGGGACTATGGCTACACCTTC. Protein: CASSTGTGDYGYTF.

This clone was detected a few times. J is TRBJ1-2 and V is TRBV3-1 (or the pseudogene TRBV3-2); tentatively, D is TRBD1 (5 bases). V was trimmed by 3 bases and J by 4 bases, leaving 9 bases between them. CDR1 and CDR2 from the germline V gene are LGHDT and YNNKEL (reference sequence). The CDR3 has 13 amino acids. The CDR3 sequence is CASSQAGTYGYTF. CDR3 DNA: TGTGCCAGCAGCCAGGCGGGGACCTATGGCTACACCTTC.

The CDR3 DNA reads as TGTGCCAGCAGCTCCCTGACAGGGGCAATGGCTCAGCCCCAGCATTTT. It specifies CASSSLTGAMAQPQHF. This chain uses TRBV7-6 with TRBJ1-5; TRBD1 matches at 8 bases. Unmatched junction bases numbered 11, after V lost 4 bases and J lost 6 bases. This CDR3 is built from 16 residues. Per the germline V gene, CDR1 is SGHVS and CDR2 is FNYEAQ.

This sequence joins TRBV5-1 and TRBJ2-2; 7 positions match TRBD1. Germline V gene data show CDR1 as SGHRS and CDR2 as YFSETQ. The CDR3 runs 19 residues. The V and J ends lost 3 bases and 0 bases, in that order; junction bases with no gene match: 14. Written as DNA, the CDR3 is TGCGCCAGCAGCTCCCTAAGGCGACAGGGTACTTCGAACACCGGGGAGCTGTTTTTT. Translated, it gives CASSSLRRQGTSNTGELFF. The entire variable domain, with the rest obtained from reference TRBV5-1 and TRBJ2-2, is as follows: KAGVTQTPRYLIKTRGQQVTLSCSPISGHRSVSWYQQTPGQGLQFLFEYFSETQRNKGNFPGRFSGRQFSNSRSEMNVSTLELGDSALYLCASSSLRRQGTSNTGELFFGEGSRLTVL.

V gene TRBV5-6 combines with J gene TRBJ2-1, with TRBD1 matching 10 bases. Germline V gives CDR1 SGHDT, CDR2 YYEEEE. CDR3 length: 13 residues. With V trimmed by 10 bases and J by 3 bases, 4 bases remained unmatched. DNA for the CDR3: TGTGCCTCCCGGGACAGGGGCTACAATGAGCAGTTCTTC. Translating gives CASRDRGYNEQFF.